These T cell receptor beta chains were read from a single sample in a study of blood T cell repertoires in COVID-19. TCRdb keeps only in-frame clones here, not all; method: immunoSEQ multiplex PCR. Among about 130,000 clones, approximately 81% were seen once, and the ten largest hold around 6%. Source material: peripheral blood. These receptors originate from a man aged 60 to 75 with acute or convalescent COVID-19. CDR3s include the opening cysteine and the closing phenylalanine or tryptophan. Fields, in order: CDR3 length, V gene, J gene, CDR3 protein.

length: 12
V: TRBV6-5
J: TRBJ2-7
CDR3: CASREGPYEQYF

length: 14
V: TRBV24-1
J: TRBJ2-7
CDR3: CATSVSGTQYEQYF

length: 14
V: TRBV6-6
J: TRBJ1-2
CDR3: CASSAGTGNLGYTF

length: 14
V: TRBV2
J: TRBJ2-3
CDR3: CASSSERVKDTQYF

length: 13
V: TRBV5-6
J: TRBJ2-7
CDR3: CASSYDLGYEQYF

length: 14
V: TRBV7-3
J: TRBJ2-2
CDR3: CASSLSRRGGELFF

length: 12
V: TRBV19
J: TRBJ2-7
CDR3: CASTGQNYEQYF

length: 15
V: TRBV2
J: TRBJ2-7
CDR3: CASSGDIGRSYEQYF

length: 15
V: TRBV24-1
J: TRBJ2-5
CDR3: CATSWWTGGTETQYF

length: 15
V: TRBV2
J: TRBJ2-3
CDR3: CASVLWGGSTDTQYF

length: 13
V: TRBV10-3
J: TRBJ2-7
CDR3: CAISVRDRNEQYF

length: 15
V: TRBV2
J: TRBJ2-5
CDR3: CASSSRLATQETQYF